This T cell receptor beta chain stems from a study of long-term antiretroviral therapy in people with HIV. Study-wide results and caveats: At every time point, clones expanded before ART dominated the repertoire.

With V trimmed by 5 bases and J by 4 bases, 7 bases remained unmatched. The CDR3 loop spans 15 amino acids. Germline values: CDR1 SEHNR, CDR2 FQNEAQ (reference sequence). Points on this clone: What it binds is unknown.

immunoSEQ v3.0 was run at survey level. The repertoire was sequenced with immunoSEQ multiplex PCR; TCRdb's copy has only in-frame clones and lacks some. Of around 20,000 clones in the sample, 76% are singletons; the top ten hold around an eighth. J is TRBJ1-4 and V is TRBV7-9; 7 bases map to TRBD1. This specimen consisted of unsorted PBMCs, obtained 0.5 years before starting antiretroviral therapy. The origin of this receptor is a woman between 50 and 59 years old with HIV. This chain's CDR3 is CASSTQGQFNEKLFF. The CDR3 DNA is TGTGCCAGCAGCACCCAGGGACAGTTTAATGAAAAACTGTTTTTT.